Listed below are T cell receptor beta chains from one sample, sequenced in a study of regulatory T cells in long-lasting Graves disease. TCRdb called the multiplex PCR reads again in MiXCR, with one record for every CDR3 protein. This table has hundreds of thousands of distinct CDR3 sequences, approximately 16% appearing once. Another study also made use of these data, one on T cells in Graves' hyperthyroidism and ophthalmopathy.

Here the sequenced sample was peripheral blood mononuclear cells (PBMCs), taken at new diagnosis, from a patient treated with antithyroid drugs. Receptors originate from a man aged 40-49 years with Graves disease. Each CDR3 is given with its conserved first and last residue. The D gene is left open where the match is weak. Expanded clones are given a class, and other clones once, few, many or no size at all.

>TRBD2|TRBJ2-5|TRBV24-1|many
TGTGCCACCAGTGATTTGGAAACTAGCGGGGGCGAGACCCAGTACTTC
CATSDLETSGGETQYF
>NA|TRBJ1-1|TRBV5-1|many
TGCGCCAGCCTCGGACATGGGAACACTGAAGCTTTCTTT
CASLGHGNTEAFF
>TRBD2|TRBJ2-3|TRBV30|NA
TGTGCCTGGACCCCGAGCGGCGGGGGGGCCGTAGATACGCAGTATTTT
CAWTPSGGGAVDTQYF
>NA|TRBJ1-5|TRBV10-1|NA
TGCGCCAGCAGTGCGAACCGACCAAATCAGCCCCAGCATTTT
CASSANRPNQPQHF
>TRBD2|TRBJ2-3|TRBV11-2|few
TGTGCCAGCAGCCCACTTAGACTAGCGGGGAACACAGATACGCAGTATTTT
CASSPLRLAGNTDTQYF
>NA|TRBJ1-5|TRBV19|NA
TGTGCCGGTAGTAGTACAGGGTACAGTCAGCCCCAGCATTTT
CAGSSTGYSQPQHF
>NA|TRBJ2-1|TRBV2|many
TGTGCCAGCATGGACGGGGGCTCCTACAATGAGCAGTTCTTC
CASMDGGSYNEQFF
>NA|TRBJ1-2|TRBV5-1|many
TGCGCCAGCAGCGAGCAGGGCCGCTATGGCTACACCTTC
CASSEQGRYGYTF
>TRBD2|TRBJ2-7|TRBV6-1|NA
TGTGCCAGCAGACGACAAGGGACCCTCGGGAGGGAGCAGTACTTC
CASRRQGTLGREQYF
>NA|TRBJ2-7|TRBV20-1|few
TGCAGTGCTAGGCTACCGGACAAATACTACGAGCAGTACTTC
CSARLPDKYYEQYF
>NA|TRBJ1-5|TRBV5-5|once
TGTGCCAGCAGCTTGGACATAGGCGATCAGCCCCAGCATTTT
CASSLDIGDQPQHF
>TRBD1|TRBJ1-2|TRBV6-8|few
TGTGCCAGCAGCCCCTACACAGGGGCTAACTATGGCTACACCTTC
CASSPYTGANYGYTF
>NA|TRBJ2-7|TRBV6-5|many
TGTGCCAGCAGTTATTCGGATGGAGGGGACGAGCAGTACTTC
CASSYSDGGDEQYF
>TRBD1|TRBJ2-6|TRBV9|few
TGTGCCAGCAGCGGAGTTCCCTCAGGGGGCGACTCTGGGGCCAACGTCCTGACTTTC
CASSGVPSGGDSGANVLTF
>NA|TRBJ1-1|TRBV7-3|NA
TGTGCCAGCAGCTTTTGGGCAGGGTCTGAAGCTTTCTTT
CASSFWAGSEAFF
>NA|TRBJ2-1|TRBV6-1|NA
TGTGCCAGCAGTCGTTCGGGGCTAGAACGGTTCTTC
CASSRSGLERFF
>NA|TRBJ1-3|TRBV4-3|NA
TGCGCCAGCAGCCAAGATGACAGCTCTGGAAACACCATATATTTT
CASSQDDSSGNTIYF
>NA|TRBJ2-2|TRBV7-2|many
TGTGCCAGCAACTTCCAGGGGGGAACAGGCGGGGAGCTGTTTTTT
CASNFQGGTGGELFF
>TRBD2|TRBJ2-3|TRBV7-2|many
TGTGCCAGCAGCTTAGTATTAGCGGGTGATACGCAGTATTTT
CASSLVLAGDTQYF
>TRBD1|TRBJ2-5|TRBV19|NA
TGTGCCAGTGGGGAGACAGGGAGTACAGGAGAGACCCAGTACTTC
CASGETGSTGETQYF
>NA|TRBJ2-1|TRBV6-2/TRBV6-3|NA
TGTGCCAGCAGTTGGGCAGGGGCTAAGGGTTTATACAATGAGCAGTTCTTC
CASSWAGAKGLYNEQFF
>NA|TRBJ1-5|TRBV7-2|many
TGTGCCAGCAGCTTAGTCGCCTTAGGGGGTCAGCCCCAGCATTTT
CASSLVALGGQPQHF
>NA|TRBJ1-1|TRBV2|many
TGTGCCAGCCCCATGAGGGGGATCGGTTTACCGAACACTGAAGCTTTCTTT
CASPMRGIGLPNTEAFF
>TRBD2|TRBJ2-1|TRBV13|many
TGTGCCAGCAGCTTATCACTAGCGGGGTATTACAATGAGCAGTTCTTC
CASSLSLAGYYNEQFF
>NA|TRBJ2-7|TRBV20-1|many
TGCAGTGCTACTGACAGTCGGAACTACGAGCAGTACTTC
CSATDSRNYEQYF
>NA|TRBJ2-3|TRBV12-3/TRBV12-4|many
TGTGCCAGCAGTCCCGCCAGGGACGGTTTGTCAGATACGCAGTATTTT
CASSPARDGLSDTQYF
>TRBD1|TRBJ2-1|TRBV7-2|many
TGTGCCAGCAGCTTAGAAGGGACAGCGCTCTACAATGAGCAGTTCTTC
CASSLEGTALYNEQFF
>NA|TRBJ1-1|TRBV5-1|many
TGCGCCAGCAGCTCCGGAGCTAACACTGAAGCTTTCTTT
CASSSGANTEAFF
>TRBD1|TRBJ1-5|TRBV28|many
TGTGCCAGCAGTTCTCTCGACAGGGGTAGGGGGCAGCCCCAGCATTTT
CASSSLDRGRGQPQHF
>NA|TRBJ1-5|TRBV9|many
TGTGCCAGCAGCGTAGGTGGCGGGGCCAGTCAGCCCCAGCATTTT
CASSVGGGASQPQHF
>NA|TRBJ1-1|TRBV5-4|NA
TGTGCCAGCAGCTATCGGGGGCCTGGGGCTGAAGCTTTCTTT
CASSYRGPGAEAFF
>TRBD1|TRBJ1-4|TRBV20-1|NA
TGCAGTGCTAGGGGGAGCCAGGGGGCGAGTATAGAAAAACTGTTTTTT
CSARGSQGASIEKLFF
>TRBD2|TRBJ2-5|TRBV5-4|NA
TGTGCCAGCAGCTCCATTGGGGGGGAACAAGAGACCCAGTACTTC
CASSSIGGEQETQYF
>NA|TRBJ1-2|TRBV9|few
TGTGCCAGCAGCGTAGGTCTGGGCCCCTTTGAGCAGCTGGGGTATGGCTACACCTTC
CASSVGLGPFEQLGYGYTF
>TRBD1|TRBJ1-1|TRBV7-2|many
TGTGCCAGCAGGGGGGGTCGGGACAGGGGGCCTGAAGCTTTCTTT
CASRGGRDRGPEAFF
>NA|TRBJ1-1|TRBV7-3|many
TGTGCCAGCAGTAACCCGCTGGGAGAAGCTTTCTTT
CASSNPLGEAFF
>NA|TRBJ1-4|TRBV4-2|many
TGTGCCAGCAGCCAAAGATGGGAGGCAACTAATGAAAAACTGTTTTTT
CASSQRWEATNEKLFF
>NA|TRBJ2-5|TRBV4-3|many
TGCGCCAGCAGCCCTCGAGTGTCCACGGCGGGGACCCAGTACTTC
CASSPRVSTAGTQYF
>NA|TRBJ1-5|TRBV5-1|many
TGTGCCAGCAGCTTGGAAACAGCCGATAGCAATCAGCCCCAGCATTTT
CASSLETADSNQPQHF
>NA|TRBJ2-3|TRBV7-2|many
TGTGCCAGCAGCTTAAGTTCCTGGGGGCGGAGCACAGATACGCAGTATTTT
CASSLSSWGRSTDTQYF
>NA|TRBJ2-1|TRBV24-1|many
TGTGCCACCAGTGAGCATGGGCGGGTTGTGAACAATGAGCAGTTCTTC
CATSEHGRVVNNEQFF
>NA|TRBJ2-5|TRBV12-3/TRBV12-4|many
TGTGCCAGCAGGGTCTCAGGGACCTACCAGACCCAGTACTTC
CASRVSGTYQTQYF
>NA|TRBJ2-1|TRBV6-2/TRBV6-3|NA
TGTGCCAGCAGCCCCGGATTATTTGCCTACGAGCAGTTCTTC
CASSPGLFAYEQFF
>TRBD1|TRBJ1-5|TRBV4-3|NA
TGCGCCAGCAGCCAAGAGAGGACAGGGATCATCAATCAGCCCCAGCATTTT
CASSQERTGIINQPQHF
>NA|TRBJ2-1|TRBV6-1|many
TGTGCCAGCAGCGCATCCTGGTCAGGGTGGAACAATGAGCAGTTCTTC
CASSASWSGWNNEQFF
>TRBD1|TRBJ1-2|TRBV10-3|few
TGTGCCAGCAGCCCCCGGGACAGGGGAGGGTATGGCTACACCTTC
CASSPRDRGGYGYTF
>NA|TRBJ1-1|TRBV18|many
TGTGCCAGCTCACTTCACCCCGGTATAGCGAACACTGAAGCTTTCTTT
CASSLHPGIANTEAFF
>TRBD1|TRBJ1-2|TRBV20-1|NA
TGCAGTGCTCCCGGGACAGGGCTGATGGGCTATGGCTACACCTTC
CSAPGTGLMGYGYTF
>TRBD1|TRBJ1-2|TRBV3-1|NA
TGTGCCAGCAGCCTGGGACAGATGCACTATGGCTACACCTTC
CASSLGQMHYGYTF
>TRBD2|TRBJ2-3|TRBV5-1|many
TGTGCCAGCAGCTTAGCAGCGGGGCTCACAGATACGCAGTATTTT
CASSLAAGLTDTQYF
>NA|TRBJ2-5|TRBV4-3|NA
TGCGCCAGCAGCCAAGATCTCGGTAAAGAGACCCAGTACTTC
CASSQDLGKETQYF
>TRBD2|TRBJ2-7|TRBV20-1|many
TGCAGTGCTAGATTCATAGCGGGGGGCGTATACGAGCAGTACTTC
CSARFIAGGVYEQYF